This TCR beta chain derives from a study of cytomegalovirus exposure and HLA in healthy donors. Study observations and caveats: By HLA locus, TCR association rates varied in a later analysis, with DRB1 showing the most and HLA-C the fewest. The sole available immune exposure information was CMV serostatus. Some V segments, including TRBV6-2 and TRBV6-3, were excluded as indistinguishable. For most TCR beta V segments, an earlier analysis put the productive rate at about 90% or about 30% of the time.

It was with 60 Vbeta and 13 Jbeta primers that the PCR ran. Clones were read by immunoSEQ multiplex PCR, and TCRdb kept only the in-frame ones, dropping some. The sample consists of 95,000 to 100,000 clones, around 85% of them appearing once. Trimming at V came to 4 bases and at J to 4 bases, leaving 6 bases not matched to a gene. Germline-derived CDR1 and CDR2 are MNHEY and SMNVEV (reference sequence). This CDR3 region has 15 residues. Of note for this clone: Its antigen is not identified.

J is TRBJ2-5 and V is TRBV27, with 10 bases fitting TRBD1. The TCR sequence derives from a man aged 25 to 45 in good health and CMV-seronegative. The sequenced sample was PBMCs. CDR3 amino acids: CASSSGQGEAETQYF. CDR3 coding DNA: TGTGCCAGCAGTTCAGGACAGGGGGAAGCAGAGACCCAGTACTTC.